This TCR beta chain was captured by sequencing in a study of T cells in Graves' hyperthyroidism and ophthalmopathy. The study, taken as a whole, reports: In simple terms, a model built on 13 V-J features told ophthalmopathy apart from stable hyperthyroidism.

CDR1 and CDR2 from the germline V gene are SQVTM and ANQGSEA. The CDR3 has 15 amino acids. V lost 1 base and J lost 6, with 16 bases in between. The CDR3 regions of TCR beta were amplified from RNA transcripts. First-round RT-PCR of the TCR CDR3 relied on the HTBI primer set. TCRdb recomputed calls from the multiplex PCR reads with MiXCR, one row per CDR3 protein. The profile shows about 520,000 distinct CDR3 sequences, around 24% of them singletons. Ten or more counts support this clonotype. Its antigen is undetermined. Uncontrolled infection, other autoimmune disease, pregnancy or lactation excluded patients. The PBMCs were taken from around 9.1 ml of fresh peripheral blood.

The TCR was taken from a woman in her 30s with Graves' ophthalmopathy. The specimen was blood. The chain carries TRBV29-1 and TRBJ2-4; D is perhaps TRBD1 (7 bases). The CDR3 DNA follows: TGCAGCGTTGAAGGTGAGACAGGGAGGCGAAACATTCAGTACTTC. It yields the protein CSVEGETGRRNIQYF.